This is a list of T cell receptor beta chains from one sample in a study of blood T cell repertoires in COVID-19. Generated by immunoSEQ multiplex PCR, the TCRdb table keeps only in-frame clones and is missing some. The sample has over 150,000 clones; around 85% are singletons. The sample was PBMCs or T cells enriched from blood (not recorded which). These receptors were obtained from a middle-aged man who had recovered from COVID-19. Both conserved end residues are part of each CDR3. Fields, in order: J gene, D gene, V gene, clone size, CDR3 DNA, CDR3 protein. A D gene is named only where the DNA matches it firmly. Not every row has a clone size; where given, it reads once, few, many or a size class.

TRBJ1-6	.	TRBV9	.	TGTGCCAGCAGCCCTCACGAGATCCTGTATAATTCACCCCTCCACTTT	CASSPHEILYNSPLHF
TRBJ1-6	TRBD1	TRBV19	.	TGTGCCAGTAGGGGGACAGTTAATTCACCCCTCCACTTT	CASRGTVNSPLHF
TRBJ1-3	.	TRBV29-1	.	TGCAGCGTTCCGGACAGCTCCTCTGGAAACACCATATATTTT	CSVPDSSSGNTIYF
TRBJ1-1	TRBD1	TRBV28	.	TGTGCCAGCAGTTTGGGGACAGGGTGGGCTTTCTTT	CASSLGTGWAFF
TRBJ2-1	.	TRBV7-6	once	TGTGCCAGCAGCACGAGGGTGGGAGTTGGGCCCTTGCTTAATGAGCAGTTCTTC	CASSTRVGVGPLLNEQFF
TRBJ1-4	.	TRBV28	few	TGTGCCAGCAGGGACAGCTCTAATGAAAAACTGTTTTTT	CASRDSSNEKLFF
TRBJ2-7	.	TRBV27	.	TGTGCCAGCAGTTTTGTAGGGGCGAAAGATCTCTACGAGCAGTACTTC	CASSFVGAKDLYEQYF
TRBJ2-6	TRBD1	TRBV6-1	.	TGTGCCAGCAGTGAGCTTAGGGGGCACGGGGCCAACGTCCTGACTTTC	CASSELRGHGANVLTF
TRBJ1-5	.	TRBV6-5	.	TGTGCCAGCAGGCCTCAGGGGAATAGCAATCAGCCCCAGCATTTT	CASRPQGNSNQPQHF
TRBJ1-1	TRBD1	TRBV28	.	TGTGCCAGCAGCTCCGGGACAGGGGCTTTCTTT	CASSSGTGAFF
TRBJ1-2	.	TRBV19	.	TGTGCCAGTAGTATTTCTGACAGGTACTATGGCTACACCTTC	CASSISDRYYGYTF
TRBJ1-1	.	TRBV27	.	TGTGCCAGCAGCCCGAGACATATGAACACTGAAGCTTTCTTT	CASSPRHMNTEAFF
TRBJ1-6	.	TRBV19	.	TGTGCCAGTAGTTTGGACAGTCGGGATTCACCCCTCCACTTT	CASSLDSRDSPLHF
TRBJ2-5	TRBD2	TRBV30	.	TGTGCCTGGAGCTCCGGACTAGCGGGAGGAGGGGAGACCCAGTACTTC	CAWSSGLAGGGETQYF
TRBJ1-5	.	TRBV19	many	TGTGCCAGTAGTATAGGGGGTGGGCAGGGCAGTCAGCCCCAGCATTTT	CASSIGGGQGSQPQHF
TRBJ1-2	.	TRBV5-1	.	TGCGCCAGCACCCCAAAGGGGCATGAAGGCTACACCTTC	CASTPKGHEGYTF
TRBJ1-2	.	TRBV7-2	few	TGTGCCAGCAGCTTTGGGGCGTCTGACTATGGCTACACCTTC	CASSFGASDYGYTF
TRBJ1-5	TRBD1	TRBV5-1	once	TGCGCCAGCAGCAGAGGGACAGGGACCAATCAGCCCCAGCATTTT	CASSRGTGTNQPQHF
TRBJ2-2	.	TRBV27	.	TGTGCCAGCCACCGGGGGAGCCGGAACACCGGGGAGCTGTTTTTT	CASHRGSRNTGELFF
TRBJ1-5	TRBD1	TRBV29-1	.	TGCAGCGCCAGCCTTGGGACAGCCAATCAGCCCCAGCATTTT	CSASLGTANQPQHF
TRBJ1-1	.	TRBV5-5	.	TGTGCCAGCAGCCGGATTAGGGGCTTGAACACTGAAGCTTTCTTT	CASSRIRGLNTEAFF
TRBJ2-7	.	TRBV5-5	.	TGTGCCAGCAGCTTGATCAGGGCTCAGGGTTCCTACGAGCAGTACTTC	CASSLIRAQGSYEQYF
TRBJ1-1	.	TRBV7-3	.	TGTGCCAGCAGCTTATCAGGGTATATGAACACTGAAGCTTTCTTT	CASSLSGYMNTEAFF
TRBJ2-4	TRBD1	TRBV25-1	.	TGTGCCAGCAGAGAGACAGGGATATCACCCAAAAACATTCAGTACTTC	CASRETGISPKNIQYF
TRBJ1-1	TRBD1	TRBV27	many	TGTGCCAGCAGAAGGACAGGGCTGAACACTGAAGCTTTCTTT	CASRRTGLNTEAFF
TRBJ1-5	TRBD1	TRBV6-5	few	TGTGCCAGCAGTATTGGGACAGGGGGTAATCAGCCCCAGCATTTT	CASSIGTGGNQPQHF
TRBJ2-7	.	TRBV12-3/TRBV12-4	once	TGTGCCAGCAGTTTGGGGCACGAGCAGTACTTC	CASSLGHEQYF
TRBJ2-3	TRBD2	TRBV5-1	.	TGCGCCAGCTCTAGCGGGAGTCGATCGGAAGATACGCAGTATTTT	CASSSGSRSEDTQYF
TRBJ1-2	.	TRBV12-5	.	TGTGCTAGTGGTGGACAGTCATATGGCTACACCTTC	CASGGQSYGYTF